This T cell receptor beta chain was observed in a study of blood T cells in healthy people across ages (dated by TCRdb to the mid-2010s). For the wider study: In model experiments, template switching captured about one uniquely barcoded TCR beta cDNA molecule for every two T cells. Age-related changes in TCR beta repertoire diversity were measured in the study by deep sequencing normalized with unique cDNA molecular identifiers. The donors were split into four age groups: young (average 16 years), middle-aged (about 40), aged (more than 60) and long-lived (roughly 88). To avoid experimental bias, donors of different ages were spread randomly across the sequencing lanes. Two additional independent replicas of 1 million unique cDNA reads from the same blood draw were analyzed for two donors (one aged 18 to 29 and one aged 80 or older).

Library prep was done by 5' RACE. The listed sequencing device is Illumina HiSeq 2500. A second PCR of about 7 to 12 cycles was performed with a sample-barcoded 5' primer and a J-beta primer mix. A template-switch 5' adaptor carrying 12 random nucleotides introduced a unique molecular identifier onto each TCR beta cDNA molecule. At least 2.5 million CDR3-containing paired-end reads were obtained from each sample. First-strand cDNA was synthesized from all RNA with the Mint cDNA synthesis kit, primed by a TRBC-specific oligonucleotide. Following uracil-DNA glycosylase treatment, a first 18-cycle PCR with universal primers M1SS and BC2_uni_R was performed on all cDNA. As for how the authors treated the data: For normalization, 1 million high-quality reads, each with a distinct molecular identifier, were randomly selected from each sample. Instead of being binned into consensus sequences, reads that shared molecular identifiers were thrown out. MiTCR, set to a Q25 quality threshold and the strictest error-elimination algorithm, was used for CDR3 identification, clonotype clustering and error correction. A nonparametric unseen species model with Euler transformation was used to estimate lower-bound total TCR beta diversity. TCRdb reran the public reads through fastp at Q25 and MiXCR, keeping productive beta chains. Entries are consolidated by CDR3 protein sequence, retaining the most common genes and DNA. TCRdb, not the authors, supplied the V and J calls. This sample holds about 770,000 distinct CDR3 sequences; 44% were observed only once. About a fifth of the sample is held by the ten biggest clonotypes.

This clonotype was found a few times. Its cognate antigen has yet to be identified. No qualities accompany the bases; no much larger clone lies one base away. The approximately 40 donors, aged roughly 6 to 95 years, were systemically healthy Caucasian individuals from Russia. Each donor gave 8.5 to 10 milliliters of peripheral blood, collected into EDTA-treated Vacutainer tubes. Ficoll-Paque density-gradient centrifugation was used to isolate PBMCs, with at least 6.5 million per sample. Total RNA was extracted from PBMCs with Trizol reagent, with at least 5 micrograms obtained per sample. Naive CD45RAhigh/CD27high T cell percentages were measured by flow cytometry on a PBMC aliquot from every donor. The germline V and J ends show losses of 7 bases and 4 bases respectively, and no gene match explains 6 bases of the junction. From its cysteine to its phenylalanine, the CDR3 spans 13 amino acids. CDR3 DNA only is kept here, 39 bases in frame from base 1. CDR1 is given as SNHLY and CDR2 as FYNNEI, both from the germline V gene.

Paper-wide results and their limitations: Compared with the aged group, the long-lived group had more naive CD4+ T cells, fewer expanded clones and increased TCR diversity, suggesting age selection. Observed TCR beta diversity correlated strongly with the percentage of naive T cells measured by flow cytometry. The CMV infection status of donors was not known, potentially confounding age-related changes in expanded clonotypes. Because profiling used bulk unsorted PBMCs, naive and antigen-experienced compartments could not be compared conclusively. Estimates of total diversity from one million sequenced T cells were regarded as lower bounds and underestimates. As age increased, observed TCR beta diversity per million T cells dropped in a roughly linear way, and a significant reduction was already evident by age about 40.

The V and J genes are TRBV2 and TRBJ2-7, with 8 bases aligning to TRBD1. Sequencing was done on a sample of blood. The sequence came from a man in his 60s in good health. CDR3 protein: CASIFQGAYEQYF. The DNA sequence follows: TGTGCCAGCATCTTCCAGGGGGCATACGAGCAGTACTTC.